Sequencing of this TCR beta chain was carried out in a study of glioma-infiltrating T cells. Findings of the study overall: Tissue-blood divergence was below expectation in non-neoplastic patients, above in gliomas.

This clonotype was observed many times. Its antigen is undetermined. The iRepertoire nested amplicon-rescue multiplex PCR amplified TCR alpha and beta CDR3s from RNA. Tissue mRNA or PBMC total RNA, roughly 85-450 ng, went into one-step reverse transcription and amplification. TCRdb fed the multiplex PCR reads into MiXCR, producing one record per CDR3 protein. The sample contains 4,000 to 4,500 distinct CDR3 sequences, under 25% of which appear only once. V gave up 0 bases and J gave up 6 bases, with 12 bases separating them. Germline CDR1 and CDR2: SGHDT and YYEEEE. CDR3 length: 15 amino acids. The rearrangement uses TRBV5-6 and TRBJ2-2; D is ambiguous. The source of this sequence is a human donor with low-grade glioma or glioblastoma, undergoing nonglioma brain surgery, or in good health (not recorded which). The specimen sequenced was glioma tissue, nonneoplastic brain tissue, or PBMCs (not recorded which). In nucleotides, the CDR3 is TGTGCCAGCAGCTTGGTTCAATGGTCTCCCGGGGAGCTGTTTTTT. It is translated as CASSLVQWSPGELFF.